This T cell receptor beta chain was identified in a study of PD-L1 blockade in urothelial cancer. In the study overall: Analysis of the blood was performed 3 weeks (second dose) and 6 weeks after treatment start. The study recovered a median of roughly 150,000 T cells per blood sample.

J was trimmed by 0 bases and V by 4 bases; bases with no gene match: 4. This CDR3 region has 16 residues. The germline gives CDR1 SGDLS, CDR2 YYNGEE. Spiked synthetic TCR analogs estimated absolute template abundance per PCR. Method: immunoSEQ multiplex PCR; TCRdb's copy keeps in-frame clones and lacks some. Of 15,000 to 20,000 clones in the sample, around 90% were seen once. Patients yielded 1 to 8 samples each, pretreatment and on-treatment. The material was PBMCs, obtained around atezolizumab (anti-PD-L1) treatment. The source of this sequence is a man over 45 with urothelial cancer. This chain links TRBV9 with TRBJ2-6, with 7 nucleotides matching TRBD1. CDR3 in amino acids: CASSSDRSSGANVLTF. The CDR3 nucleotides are TGTGCCAGCAGCTCGGACAGGTCCTCTGGGGCCAACGTCCTGACTTTC.